Presented here are 32 T cell receptor beta chains from one specimen sequenced in a study of T-cell reconstitution after alpha-beta-depleted transplantation in children. Preparation of the TCRbeta library involved a method that used unique molecular identifiers. TCRdb ran MiXCR on the PCR reads and lists one entry per CDR3 protein. Counted here are just over 950,000 distinct CDR3 sequences, roughly 29% occurring once; the ten biggest clones make up around 30%. The material was PBMCs, mostly from graft donor cells, obtained 360 days after TCRalphabeta/CD19-depleted stem cell transplant. These receptors were taken from a boy under two years old who had a stem cell transplant for SCID, so the T cells may come from the graft donor.

There are many counts of this clonotype. The gene calls are TRBV29-1 and TRBJ2-7, with unresolved D. The germline gives CDR1 SQVTM, CDR2 ANQGSEA. There are 13 residues in the CDR3. Between the trimmed V and J ends, which lost 4 bases and 4 bases, there was a span of 14 bases. The CDR3 spells CSVGRGFQYEQYF. CDR3 nucleotides: TGCAGCGTTGGTCGCGGTTTCCAATACGAGCAGTACTTC.

The sample holds a few counts of this clonotype. The chain recombines TRBV4-2 with TRBJ1-2; a possible D gene is TRBD1 (5 bases). The CDR3 spans 14 residues. Germline CDR1 LGHNA, CDR2 YNFKEQ. Deletions cut 4 bases from V and 1 base from J, with 10 bases between. The CDR3, as DNA: TGTGCCAGCAGCCCTTATCAGGGTAACTATGGCTACACCTTC. Protein product: CASSPYQGNYGYTF.

This clonotype was recorded only once. The chain combines TRBV4-3 with TRBJ2-7; D perhaps matches TRBD2 (6 bases). V was pared by 0 bases and J by 5 bases, with 14 bases between. Germline CDR1 LGHNA, CDR2 YSLEER. CDR3 length: 15 residues. For the CDR3, the DNA is TGCGCCAGCAGCCAAGATAGAGTAGCGGAGGACGAGCAGTACTTC. Amino acid sequence: CASSQDRVAEDEQYF.

The chain recombines TRBV6-4 with TRBJ2-1; a possible D gene is TRBD2 (6 bases). This CDR3 has 13 residues. The V and J ends lost 8 bases and 9 bases respectively, with 17 bases between them. Germline values: CDR1 MRHNA, CDR2 SNTAGT. The CDR3 is CASSRTIFGEQFF. CDR3 nucleotides: TGTGCCAGCTCACGGACTATTTTCGGTGAGCAGTTCTTC.

V gene TRBV20-1 combines with J gene TRBJ2-1, with 8 bases identical to TRBD1. Germline V lookup: CDR1 DFQATT, CDR2 SNEGSKA (reference sequence). The CDR3 runs to 13 residues. With 1 base clipped from V and 15 bases from J, the junction kept 11 bases outside the gene matches. CDR3 DNA: TGCAGTGCTAGAGCTCAGGGGGCGGGATCGATGTTCTTC. This encodes CSARAQGAGSMFF.

Remarks on this clonotype: A much more abundant neighbour one base away suggests this may be a read error. The chain joins TRBV6-2 or TRBV6-3 to TRBJ2-5, with 12 nucleotides matching TRBD2. With V trimmed by 6 bases and J by 2 bases, 4 bases remained unmatched. Germline CDR1 MNHEY, CDR2 SVGEGT. This CDR3 is built from 15 residues. The CDR3 coding sequence is TGTGCCAGCAGCCGACTAGCGGGGGAACAAGAGACCCAGTACTTC. Protein sequence: CASSRLAGEQETQYF.

This clonotype has more than one count but fewer than ten. The DNA of the CDR3 is TGTGCCATCAGTGAGTCCAGGGGGGTCACTGAAGCTTTCTTT. Translation gives CAISESRGVTEAFF. The V call is TRBV10-3, the J call TRBJ1-1, with TRBD1 matching 7 bases. Per germline, CDR1 ENHRY and CDR2 SYGVKD. The CDR3 contains 14 residues. V was clipped by 0 bases and J by 4 bases; unmatched bases: 2.

This CDR3 reads CASSEDLLTDTQYF. As DNA, the CDR3 is TGTGCCAGCAGTGAGGACCTTCTCACAGATACGCAGTATTTT. This chain connects TRBV6-1 to TRBJ2-3; D not certain. The CDR3 covers 14 residues. V was pared by 3 bases and J by 2 bases, with 9 bases between. Germline loops: CDR1 MNHNS, CDR2 SASEGT.

This clonotype occurred once. V is TRBV4-1 and J is TRBJ1-2, with D tentatively TRBD1 (5 bases). The CDR3 extends over 16 amino acids. With 0 bases removed from V and 6 bases from J, the gap between germline ends came to 17 bases. Germline values: CDR1 MGHRA, CDR2 YSYEKL. The DNA for the CDR3 is TGCGCCAGCAGCCAAGAAGGTTTCCCGGGACGGGATGGCTACACCTTC. Translating it yields CASSQEGFPGRDGYTF.

This sequence joins TRBV12-3 or TRBV12-4 and TRBJ2-2, with a possible D match to TRBD1 (5 bases). This CDR3 is built from 16 residues. Trimming removed 3 bases from V and 3 bases from J, with 14 bases in between. CDR3 residues: CASSLGQGWDTGELFF. CDR3 nucleotides: TGTGCCAGCAGTTTGGGGCAGGGCTGGGACACCGGGGAGCTGTTTTTT.

This clonotype came up a few times. The gene calls are TRBV5-1 and TRBJ1-4, with D hard to call. The CDR3 sequence is 14 residues long. Looked up from germline, CDR1 is SGHRS and CDR2 is YFSETQ. V was trimmed by 1 base and J by 8 bases, leaving 12 bases between them. The CDR3 protein is CASSLSRAREKLFF. The CDR3 nucleotides read TGCGCCAGCAGCTTGAGTAGGGCGAGAGAAAAACTGTTTTTT.

This clonotype was seen repeatedly, ten times or more. The CDR3 sequence: CSARLGGETQYF. DNA for the CDR3: TGCAGTGCTCGGCTGGGGGGAGAGACCCAGTACTTC. V and J are TRBV20-1 and TRBJ2-5; tentatively, D is TRBD2 (6 bases). CDR1 is DFQATT, CDR2 SNEGSKA, per germline (reference sequence). The CDR3 covers 12 residues. Trimming cost V 5 bases and J 4 bases, with 11 bases left between them.

This clonotype is a singleton in its sample. This chain connects TRBV7-2 to TRBJ2-7; TRBD2 might be the D (7 bases). Germline assignment: CDR1 SGHTA and CDR2 FQGNSA. Trimming stripped 5 bases from V and 6 bases from J, with 20 bases between. The CDR3 totals 15 residues. DNA of the CDR3: TGTGCCAGCAGCAAACGGGGGGCAGGCGTATCCGAGCAGTACTTC. This gives the protein CASSKRGAGVSEQYF.

The gene calls are TRBV12-3 or TRBV12-4 and TRBJ2-1; D unclear. CDR3 length: 16 amino acids. V dropped 6 bases and J dropped 4 bases, with 19 bases sitting between them. The CDR3 nucleotides are TGTGCCAGCAGCCCCCAGACGGTCGGGCCTTACAATGAGCAGTTCTTC. Encoded protein: CASSPQTVGPYNEQFF.

This clonotype has more than one count but fewer than ten. The chain has TRBV14 and TRBJ1-1; D ambiguous. The CDR3 is made up of 13 amino acids. CDR1 is SGHDN, CDR2 FVKESK, per germline. Trimming pared 1 base from V and 5 bases from J, leaving 8 bases between. The CDR3 DNA is TGTGCCAGCAGCCAAGTGGGCCGAACTGAAGCTTTCTTT. It codes for CASSQVGRTEAFF.

The chain is built from TRBV15 and TRBJ2-1, with 12 bases aligning to TRBD2. There are 16 residues in the CDR3. From germline, CDR1 is LNHNV and CDR2 YYDKDF (reference sequence). V lost 2 bases to trimming and J lost 8 bases; unmatched junction nucleotides: 7. CDR3 bases: TGTGCCACCAGCAGATTACTAGCGGGGGGTCTAGATGAGCAGTTCTTC. This sequence encodes CATSRLLAGGLDEQFF.

The chain joins TRBV29-1 to TRBJ1-1, with D uncertain. Looked up from germline, CDR1 is SQVTM and CDR2 is ANQGSEA. V lost 3 bases and J 4 bases, leaving 21 bases between the germline ends. The CDR3 covers 16 residues. CDR3 sequence (DNA): TGCAGCGTTGAGCCCACCCCGGGAAGTCCTAGCACTGAAGCTTTCTTT. As protein: CSVEPTPGSPSTEAFF.

A few counts support this clonotype. The rearrangement joins TRBV5-6 to TRBJ2-1; TRBD1 aligns across 8 bases. In germline, CDR1 is SGHDT, CDR2 YYEEEE. This CDR3 has 17 amino acids. V lost 4 bases, J lost 6 bases, and 15 bases stayed unmatched. CDR3 coding DNA: TGTGCCAGCAGCCACCTTAGGGCAGGGGGCGAGGGCAATGAGCAGTTCTTC. Its translation: CASSHLRAGGEGNEQFF.

The chain joins TRBV7-9 to TRBJ2-1, with TRBD2 identical over 7 bases. J was trimmed by 5 bases and V by 8 bases; bases with no gene match: 9. Germline CDR1 SEHNR, CDR2 FQNEAQ (reference sequence). The CDR3 has 14 residues. CDR3 bases: TGTGCCAGCCAGCGGGGCCCACCGAACAATGAGCAGTTCTTC. Its translation is CASQRGPPNNEQFF.

This chain joins TRBV20-1 and TRBJ2-1; D ambiguous. The CDR3 runs 12 residues. V was cut by 6 bases and J by 4 bases, with 10 bases left in between. In germline, CDR1 is DFQATT, CDR2 SNEGSKA (reference sequence). This CDR3 reads CSASDQYNEQFF. In DNA, the CDR3 is TGCAGTGCCTCTGACCAGTACAATGAGCAGTTCTTC.

This clonotype has only a few counts. The chain joins TRBV27 to TRBJ2-1; unclear D gene. The CDR3 totals 13 residues. Trimming shortened V by 3 bases and J by 5 bases, and 8 bases separated the two germline ends. CDR1 MNHEY and CDR2 SMNVEV come from the germline V gene (reference sequence). The CDR3 loop reads CASSFAWDNEQFF. CDR3 in DNA: TGTGCCAGCAGTTTCGCTTGGGACAATGAGCAGTTCTTC.

J is TRBJ2-7 and V is TRBV29-1; unclear D gene. The length of the CDR3 is 11 residues. With 1 base removed from V and 5 bases from J, the gap between germline ends came to 6 bases. CDR1 is SQVTM, CDR2 ANQGSEA, per germline. This chain's CDR3 is CSVEAPHEQYF. CDR3 sequence (DNA): TGCAGCGTTGAAGCCCCCCACGAGCAGTACTTC.

This clonotype was found many times. V gene TRBV24-1 combines with J gene TRBJ2-3; 10 nucleotides line up with TRBD2. Germline CDR1 and CDR2: KGHDR and SFDVKD. J was trimmed by 4 bases and V by 5 bases; bases with no gene match: 5. The CDR3 spans 15 residues. In DNA form, the CDR3 reads TGTGCCACCAGTGGGACTAGCGGAGCTCCAGATACGCAGTATTTT. It encodes CATSGTSGAPDTQYF.

The gene calls are TRBV5-1 and TRBJ2-1, with a tentative D call TRBD1 (6 bases). The CDR3 runs to 15 residues. The germline CDR1 and CDR2 sequences are SGHRS and YFSETQ. V shed 4 bases and J shed 6 bases, with 17 bases lying between them. The CDR3 loop is CASSRQVIGRNEQFF. The CDR3 nucleotides are TGCGCCAGCAGCCGACAGGTAATAGGACGCAATGAGCAGTTCTTC.

The chain links TRBV3-1 to TRBJ2-4, with D possibly TRBD2 on 6 matching bases. V lost 0 bases to trimming and J lost 1 base, with 7 bases between them. This CDR3 comprises 15 residues. From germline, CDR1 is LGHDT and CDR2 YNNKEL (reference sequence). CDR3 sequence (DNA): TGTGCCAGCAGCCAAGATGGGGGGGCCAAAAACATTCAGTACTTC. It encodes CASSQDGGAKNIQYF.

V and J are TRBV29-1 and TRBJ2-1; perhaps TRBD2 as D (5 bases). The CDR3 is 14 residues long. Trimming removed 7 bases at V and 0 bases at J, with 13 bases between. Germline V gene lookup returns CDR1 SQVTM and CDR2 ANQGSEA. CDR3 nucleotide sequence: TGCAGCGCCGGGATTGAAAACTCCTACAATGAGCAGTTCTTC. This sequence encodes CSAGIENSYNEQFF.

This clonotype was detected only a few times. The chain is built from TRBV6-5 and TRBJ1-2, with a tentative D call TRBD1 (6 bases). Per germline, CDR1 MNHEY and CDR2 SVGAGI. Trimming stripped 1 base from V and 3 bases from J, with 6 bases between. This CDR3 is built from 13 residues. The CDR3 protein is CASSYWTDYGYTF. The CDR3 DNA reads TGTGCCAGCAGTTACTGGACAGACTATGGCTACACCTTC.

This clonotype has just a few counts. The chain combines TRBV4-1 with TRBJ2-4, with 8 bases aligning to TRBD1. The CDR3 spans 15 residues. The trim removed 3 bases at V and 0 bases at J, leaving 1 base unmatched. CDR1 and CDR2 (germline): MGHRA, YSYEKL. CDR3 nucleotides: TGCGCCAGCAGCCACGGACAGGGAGCCAAAAACATTCAGTACTTC. It encodes CASSHGQGAKNIQYF.

The rearrangement links TRBV4-1 to TRBJ2-1; TRBD2 might be the D (5 bases). The CDR3 loop spans 17 amino acids. V dropped 5 bases and J dropped 0 bases, with 17 bases sitting between them. Germline V lookup: CDR1 MGHRA, CDR2 YSYEKL. The CDR3 here is CASSSSEGVLSYNEQFF. The CDR3, as DNA: TGCGCCAGCAGCTCTTCCGAGGGAGTTCTCTCCTACAATGAGCAGTTCTTC.

The chain employs TRBV3-1 and TRBJ2-3; TRBD2 is a possible D gene (6 bases). Looked up from germline, CDR1 is LGHDT and CDR2 is YNNKEL (reference sequence). Trimming left V 6 bases short and J 5 bases short, with 12 bases between. The CDR3 sequence is 13 residues long. CDR3 amino acids: CASRGLTRDTQYF. DNA for the CDR3: TGTGCCAGCAGGGGACTTACCCGAGATACGCAGTATTTT.

This clonotype appeared a single time. The chain links TRBV20-1 to TRBJ2-5; D may correspond to TRBD1 or TRBD2 (6 bases each). The CDR3 runs 14 residues. Germline V CDR1 and CDR2: DFQATT, SNEGSKA (reference sequence). V was shortened by 5 bases and J by 1 base, with 14 bases between the two germline ends. The CDR3 protein is CSAQNGGTQETQYF. CDR3 nucleotides: TGCAGTGCTCAGAACGGGGGCACCCAAGAGACCCAGTACTTC.

This clonotype was found a few times. J is TRBJ1-6 and V is TRBV20-1; TRBD1 aligns across 9 bases. V lost 3 bases, J lost 13 bases, and 10 bases stayed unmatched. This CDR3 comprises 14 residues. CDR1 is DFQATT, CDR2 SNEGSKA, per germline (reference sequence). CDR3 nucleotide sequence: TGCAGTGCTAGCCGGGACAGGGCCAGTTCTCCCCTCCACTTT. Translating gives CSASRDRASSPLHF.